The 14 T cell receptor beta chains in this list originate from one sample, sequenced in a study of PD-1 blockade in classical Hodgkin lymphoma. Method: immunoSEQ multiplex PCR; TCRdb's copy keeps in-frame clones and lacks some. The repertoire holds some 28,000 clones, with around 78% as singletons. Each patient's relapse followed autologous stem cell transplantation, and brentuximab vedotin exposure varied. Material: peripheral blood mononuclear cells (PBMCs), obtained before the second cycle of nivolumab. These receptors came from a human donor with classical Hodgkin lymphoma.

This rearrangement joins TRBV7-2 to TRBJ2-1; D remains unclear. The germline CDR1 and CDR2 sequences are SGHTA and FQGNSA. V was clipped by 8 bases and J by 2 bases, with 16 bases between them. The CDR3 totals 15 residues. The CDR3 bases are TGTGCCAGCGGTCGAATACCCTATACCTACAATGAGCAGTTCTTC. Amino acids: CASGRIPYTYNEQFF.

The chain employs TRBV5-4 and TRBJ2-5; D ambiguous. CDR3 size: 14 residues. CDR1 is SGHNT and CDR2 is YYREEE in the germline V gene (reference sequence). Trimming cost V 3 bases and J 2 bases, with 11 bases left between them. The CDR3 DNA is TGTGCCAGCAGCTCGAGGACCCCGCAAGAGACCCAGTACTTC. It yields the protein CASSSRTPQETQYF.

This chain links TRBV5-5 with TRBJ2-7, with TRBD1 matching over 8 bases. V was clipped by 0 bases and J by 4 bases; unmatched bases: 3. Germline loops: CDR1 SGHKS, CDR2 YYEKEE (reference sequence). The CDR3 covers 14 residues. CDR3 nucleotides: TGTGCCAGCAGCTTGGCAGGGGGCCGGTACGAGCAGTACTTC. Amino acid sequence: CASSLAGGRYEQYF.

J is TRBJ1-2 and V is TRBV5-5, with 7 bases matching TRBD1. The V and J ends lost 0 bases and 2 bases, in that order; junction bases with no gene match: 4. Germline V gives CDR1 SGHKS, CDR2 YYEKEE (reference sequence). CDR3 length: 15 residues. In DNA form, the CDR3 reads TGTGCCAGCAGCTTGGGAGGGACAGAAAACTATGGCTACACCTTC. Translated: CASSLGGTENYGYTF.

This clone was seen a few times. The V and J genes are TRBV7-2 and TRBJ1-4, with 9 nucleotides matching TRBD1. Germline V gene sequence: CDR1 SGHTA, CDR2 FQGNSA. The trim removed 10 bases at V and 7 bases at J, leaving 10 bases unmatched. The CDR3 totals 14 residues. CDR3 in amino acids: CATTPGQGFEKLFF. As DNA, the CDR3 is TGTGCCACAACACCGGGACAGGGATTTGAAAAACTGTTTTTT.

The chain carries TRBV21-1 and TRBJ2-7. TRBV21-1 is termed a pseudogene. This CDR3 has 10 amino acids. The CDR3 region has the DNA TGTGCCAGTGTAGGGACCGAGCAGTACGTC. This sequence encodes CASVGTEQYV.

This sequence joins TRBV7-9 and TRBJ1-5; 7 nucleotides agree with TRBD1. Germline V gene lookup returns CDR1 SEHNR and CDR2 FQNEAQ (reference sequence). The CDR3 is 18 residues long. Trimming cost V 1 base and J 2 bases; bases outside gene matches: 11. The CDR3 spells CASSLESWTGGGNQPQHF. For the CDR3, the DNA is TGTGCCAGCAGCTTAGAGTCCTGGACAGGAGGAGGCAATCAGCCCCAGCATTTT.

This clone has a single count. V gene TRBV11-2 combines with J gene TRBJ1-3; 9 nucleotides match TRBD1. V shed 4 bases, J shed 8 bases, and the junction held 6 bases outside the gene matches. Germline-derived CDR1 and CDR2 are SGHAT and FQNNGV. The CDR3 covers 14 residues. The DNA for the CDR3 is TGTGCCAGCAGCTCGAACAGGGGGCCAGACACCATATATTTT. It encodes CASSSNRGPDTIYF.

This chain joins TRBV29-1 and TRBJ1-1, with 9 bases matching TRBD1. This CDR3 region has 15 residues. Germline V gives CDR1 SQVTM, CDR2 ANQGSEA. The ends lost 3 bases at V and 2 bases at J; junction bases unmatched: 7. The CDR3 protein is CSVDLLGQGNTEAFF. The CDR3 coding sequence is TGCAGCGTTGATTTACTGGGACAGGGAAACACTGAAGCTTTCTTT.

The V gene is TRBV2, the J gene TRBJ1-5; D may be TRBD1 (6 bases). Trimming took 5 bases from V and 5 from J, leaving 10 bases between them. The germline V gene encodes CDR1 SNHLY and CDR2 FYNNEI. This CDR3 has 13 residues. The CDR3 region has the DNA TGTGCCAGCAGTTTGGGGGCTTATCAGCCCCAGCATTTT. Protein sequence: CASSLGAYQPQHF.

This clone has only a few counts. This sequence joins TRBV5-1 and TRBJ1-1; the D is unclear. In germline, CDR1 is SGHRS, CDR2 YFSETQ. Trimming stripped 2 bases from V and 3 bases from J, with 5 bases between. This CDR3 is 12 amino acids long. DNA of the CDR3: TGCGCCAGCAGCTTTGGGGACACTGAAGCTTTCTTT. Amino acid sequence: CASSFGDTEAFF.

The rearrangement links TRBV6-5 to TRBJ1-5, with D hard to call. This CDR3 has 14 amino acids. V dropped 7 bases and J dropped 0 bases, with 10 bases sitting between them. CDR1 and CDR2 (germline): MNHEY, SVGAGI. For the CDR3, the DNA is TGTGCCAGCACAGGACCACATAGCAATCAGCCCCAGCATTTT. This codes for CASTGPHSNQPQHF.

V usage is TRBV7-9 and J usage is TRBJ2-5, with D perhaps being TRBD1 or TRBD2 (5 bases each). This CDR3 comprises 14 residues. CDR1 is SEHNR and CDR2 is FQNEAQ in the germline V gene (reference sequence). V lost 5 bases to trimming and J lost 5 bases, with 15 bases between them. The DNA of the CDR3 is TGTGCCAGCAGCCAACCGGGGCAAATGGAGACCCAGTACTTC. This translates into CASSQPGQMETQYF.

This clone was observed a few times. The chain carries TRBV7-9 and TRBJ2-1; the match to TRBD1 covers 7 bases. Germline assignment: CDR1 SEHNR and CDR2 FQNEAQ (reference sequence). This CDR3 has 16 amino acids. Trimming at V came to 5 bases and at J to 7 bases, leaving 14 bases not matched to a gene. CDR3 protein: CASSPPAGTALNEQFF. The CDR3 nucleotides read TGTGCCAGCAGCCCCCCGGCCGGGACAGCTTTAAATGAGCAGTTCTTC.